Reported below is one T cell receptor (beta chain). CDR3 length: 15 residues. CDR1 is SGHNT, CDR2 YYREEE, per germline (reference sequence). Trimming took 9 bases from V and 0 from J, leaving 17 bases between them. TCRdb's copy holds only in-frame clones and misses some; the assay was immunoSEQ multiplex PCR. The top ten clones hold 0.53% of a sample with more than 25,000 clones, about 92% of them seen once. The entry originates in a study of graft-versus-host responses after intestinal transplantation. This sequence originates from a human patient who received an intestinal transplant, so some T cells may come from the graft donor. The chain is built from TRBV5-4 and TRBJ2-3; D is perhaps TRBD1 or TRBD2 (6 bases each). This material consisted of PBMCs, taken 18 days after transplant. This chain's CDR3 is CATATGDTSTDTQYF. The CDR3 bases are TGTGCCACCGCAACGGGGGACACGAGCACAGATACGCAGTATTTT.